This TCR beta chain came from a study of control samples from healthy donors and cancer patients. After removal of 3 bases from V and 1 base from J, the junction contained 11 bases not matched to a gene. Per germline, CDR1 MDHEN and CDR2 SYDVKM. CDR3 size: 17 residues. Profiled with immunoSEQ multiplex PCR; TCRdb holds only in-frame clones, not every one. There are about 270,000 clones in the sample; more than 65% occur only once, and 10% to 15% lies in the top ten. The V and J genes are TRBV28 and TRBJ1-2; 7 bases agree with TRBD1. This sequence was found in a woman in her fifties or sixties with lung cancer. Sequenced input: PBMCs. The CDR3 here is CASSFIGGTVLNYGYTF. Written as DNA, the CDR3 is TGTGCCAGCAGTTTTATTGGGGGGACAGTCCTTAACTATGGCTACACCTTC.